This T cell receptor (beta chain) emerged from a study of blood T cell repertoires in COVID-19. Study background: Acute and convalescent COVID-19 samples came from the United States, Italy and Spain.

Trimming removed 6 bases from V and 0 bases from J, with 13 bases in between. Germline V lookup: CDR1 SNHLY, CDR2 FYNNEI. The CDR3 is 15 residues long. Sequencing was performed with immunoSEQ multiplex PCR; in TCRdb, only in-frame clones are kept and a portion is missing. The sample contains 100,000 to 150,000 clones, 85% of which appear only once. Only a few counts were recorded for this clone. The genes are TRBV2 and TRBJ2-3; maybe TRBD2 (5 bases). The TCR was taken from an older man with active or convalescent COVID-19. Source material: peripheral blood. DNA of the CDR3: TGTGCCAGCAGGCAACCCGGGAAGAGCACAGATACGCAGTATTTT. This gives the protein CASRQPGKSTDTQYF.